One sample yielded the 21 T cell receptor beta chains listed below, sequenced in a study of cytomegalovirus exposure and HLA in healthy donors. The assay was immunoSEQ multiplex PCR, and TCRdb's table has in-frame clones only and misses some. Of roughly 100,000 clones listed, roughly nine tenths are singletons. The material sequenced was PBMCs. Receptors originate from a woman aged 18-29 years in good health and CMV-seropositive.

The chain recombines TRBV10-1 with TRBJ2-1; a weak D match, TRBD1 (6 bases). CDR1 WNHNN and CDR2 SYGVQD come from the germline V gene (reference sequence). V shed 5 bases and J shed 12 bases, with 17 bases lying between them. The CDR3 spans 13 residues. The CDR3 bases are TGCGCCAGCAGTTCCACAGGGTCCTTTGGGCAGTTCTTC. This gives the protein CASSSTGSFGQFF.

This chain connects TRBV7-2 to TRBJ1-5, with D possibly TRBD1 on 5 matching bases. The CDR3 sequence is 16 residues long. Trimming took off 3 bases at V and 0 bases at J, with 12 bases between the two ends. Germline CDR1 reads SGHTA; CDR2 reads FQGNSA. CDR3 sequence: CASSFDSPYSNQPQHF. CDR3 coding DNA: TGTGCCAGCAGCTTCGACAGCCCCTATAGCAATCAGCCCCAGCATTTT.

This chain uses TRBV6-1 with TRBJ2-1, with D perhaps TRBD1 (5 bases). Germline V gives CDR1 MNHNS, CDR2 SASEGT. Trimming removed 5 bases from V and 4 bases from J, with 15 bases in between. This CDR3 has 15 amino acids. CDR3 coding DNA: TGTGCCAGCAGTCCCGACAGTTACCTATACAATGAGCAGTTCTTC. Residues: CASSPDSYLYNEQFF.

A word on this clone: Other nucleotide sequences from this sample produce the same CDR3. J is TRBJ1-5 and V is TRBV6-1; D possibly corresponds to TRBD1 (5 bases). CDR1 and CDR2 from the germline V gene are MNHNS and SASEGT. V was pared by 3 bases and J by 4 bases, with 10 bases between. This CDR3 region has 14 residues. The CDR3 DNA reads as TGTGCCAGCAGTGAGGTAAGGGGTAATCAGCCCCAGCATTTT. Protein sequence: CASSEVRGNQPQHF.

V usage is TRBV7-9 and J usage is TRBJ2-2; the D gene is possibly TRBD1 (5 bases). The CDR3 is 16 amino acids. The V end was cut by 5 bases, the J end by 4 bases, with 17 bases between. Germline values: CDR1 SEHNR, CDR2 FQNEAQ (reference sequence). The CDR3 spells CASSPRIGAFTGELFF. In DNA, the CDR3 is TGTGCCAGCAGCCCCCGTATAGGGGCGTTCACCGGGGAGCTGTTTTTT.

This clone was observed once. The V call is TRBV6-5, the J call TRBJ2-7; perhaps TRBD1 as D (6 bases). Germline V lookup: CDR1 MNHEY, CDR2 SVGAGI. The germline V and J ends were trimmed by 2 bases and 0 bases, with 8 bases remaining between them. This CDR3 has 14 residues. CDR3 DNA sequence: TGTGCCAGCAGTTACAGGGGGAGCTCCTACGAGCAGTACTTC. Translating gives CASSYRGSSYEQYF.

The gene calls are TRBV19 and TRBJ2-7, with 10 bases matching TRBD2. The germline gives CDR1 LNHDA, CDR2 SQIVND (reference sequence). V trimming: 3 bases; J trimming: 2 bases; junction bases outside the gene matches: 10. This CDR3 region has 17 residues. For the CDR3, the DNA is TGTGCCAGTAGTATCACTAGCGGGAAATTTGGTCCCTACGAGCAGTACTTC. As protein: CASSITSGKFGPYEQYF. The full variable domain, in which reference TRBV19 and TRBJ2-7 provide the parts outside the CDR3, is DGGITQSPKYLFRKEGQNVTLSCEQNLNHDAMYWYRQDPGQGLRLIYYSQIVNDFQKGDIAEGYSVSREKKESFPLTVTSAQKNPTAFYLCASSITSGKFGPYEQYFGPGTRLTVT.

This chain uses TRBV6-1 with TRBJ2-3; D uncertain. The CDR3 runs to 12 residues. CDR1 MNHNS and CDR2 SASEGT come from the germline V gene. The V end lost 5 bases, the J end lost 4 bases, and 7 bases lay between the germline ends. Here the CDR3 reads CASSTVSDTQYF. The CDR3 region has the DNA TGTGCCAGCAGTACAGTATCAGATACGCAGTATTTT.

This clone was observed a handful of times. The V call is TRBV15, the J call TRBJ2-2; D perhaps matches TRBD1 (5 bases). V was pared by 3 bases and J by 4 bases, with 12 bases between. The germline V gene encodes CDR1 LNHNV and CDR2 YYDKDF (reference sequence). The CDR3 has 15 residues. The CDR3 region is CATSSKADSTGELFF. The DNA for the CDR3 is TGTGCCACCAGCAGCAAAGCTGACAGCACCGGGGAGCTGTTTTTT.

CDR3 protein: CASSEIAGSSYEQYF. CDR3 sequence (DNA): TGTGCCAGCAGTGAAATAGCGGGAAGCTCCTACGAGCAGTACTTC. The chain joins TRBV6-1 to TRBJ2-7; 8 bases are a match to TRBD2. CDR3 length: 15 amino acids. Unmatched junction bases numbered 3, after V lost 2 bases and J lost 0 bases. Germline V lookup: CDR1 MNHNS, CDR2 SASEGT.

This sequence joins TRBV5-4 and TRBJ2-7; D might be TRBD1 (9 bases). V was clipped by 7 bases and J by 3 bases, with 17 bases between them. CDR3 length: 14 residues. Germline V gene sequence: CDR1 SGHNT, CDR2 YYREEE (reference sequence). CDR3 in DNA: TGTGCCAGCGCTCGGGGGGGACAGGGCTACGAGCAGTACTTC. Translating it yields CASARGGQGYEQYF.

The V gene is TRBV7-6, the J gene TRBJ1-5, with D perhaps TRBD1 (5 bases). The CDR3 contains 13 residues. Trimming took off 3 bases at V and 7 bases at J, with 10 bases between the two ends. Germline CDR1 reads SGHVS; CDR2 reads FNYEAQ. CDR3 sequence: CASSFGGLQPQHF. The CDR3 region has the DNA TGTGCCAGCAGCTTCGGGGGTTTACAGCCCCAGCATTTT.

The chain combines TRBV11-2 with TRBJ2-7; 8 bases fit TRBD2. The V gene end was trimmed by 5 bases and the J gene end by 2 bases; junction bases not matched to a gene: 8. The CDR3 runs to 15 residues. The germline CDR1 and CDR2 sequences are SGHAT and FQNNGV. The CDR3 DNA sequence: TGTGCCAGCAGCGAAAGCGGGGGAAGGGCCTACGAGCAGTACTTC. Translation gives CASSESGGRAYEQYF.

This chain links TRBV14 with TRBJ1-1, with TRBD1 matching 10 bases. CDR1 SGHDN and CDR2 FVKESK come from the germline V gene. V gave up 4 bases and J gave up 0 bases; unmatched junction bases: 8. CDR3 length: 17 amino acids. The CDR3 loop reads CASSLRDRGPMNTEAFF. As DNA, the CDR3 is TGTGCCAGCAGCCTCCGGGACAGGGGCCCCATGAACACTGAAGCTTTCTTT.

The chain is built from TRBV28 and TRBJ2-1; D call uncertain. Germline CDR1 and CDR2: MDHEN and SYDVKM. V was trimmed by 3 bases and J by 1 base, leaving 4 bases between them. This CDR3 is 13 amino acids long. CDR3 nucleotides: TGTGCCAGCAGTTTTGAGTCCTACAATGAGCAGTTCTTC. Amino acids: CASSFESYNEQFF.

The chain combines TRBV19 with TRBJ1-3, with a weak D call TRBD1 (5 bases). Germline CDR1 LNHDA, CDR2 SQIVND (reference sequence). Trimming cost V 5 bases and J 0 bases, with 8 bases left between them. The CDR3 consists of 14 residues. The CDR3 nucleotides are TGTGCCAGTAGTCGGGGGGGCTCTGGAAACACCATATATTTT. Amino acids: CASSRGGSGNTIYF.

The rearrangement joins TRBV9 to TRBJ2-3; a possible D gene is TRBD2 (5 bases). Germline V gives CDR1 SGDLS, CDR2 YYNGEE. Trimming took 3 bases from V and 2 from J, leaving 13 bases between them. This CDR3 contains 15 residues. This CDR3 is CASSDSRVFTDTQYF. In nucleotides, the CDR3 is TGTGCCAGCAGCGACTCGAGGGTTTTCACAGATACGCAGTATTTT.

This sequence joins TRBV5-1 and TRBJ2-5, with D possibly matching TRBD2 (5 bases). The germline gives CDR1 SGHRS, CDR2 YFSETQ. This CDR3 has 13 residues. V gave up 4 bases and J gave up 5 bases, with 12 bases separating them. CDR3 in amino acids: CASSNLGGETQYF. CDR3 bases: TGCGCCAGCAGCAACCTCGGCGGGGAGACCCAGTACTTC.

J is TRBJ1-3 and V is TRBV30; no definite D call. CDR1 is GTSNPN and CDR2 is SVGIG in the germline V gene (reference sequence). The CDR3 extends over 16 amino acids. The V gene lost 3 bases and the J gene lost 0 bases, with 15 bases spanning the gap. CDR3 amino acids: CAWSPPNINSGNTIYF. Here the CDR3 DNA reads TGTGCCTGGAGCCCTCCTAATATTAACTCTGGAAACACCATATATTTT.

The chain employs TRBV2 and TRBJ2-3; a weak D match, TRBD2 (6 bases). Between the trimmed V and J ends, which lost 4 bases and 3 bases, there was a span of 14 bases. CDR3 length: 15 amino acids. Germline values: CDR1 SNHLY, CDR2 FYNNEI. The CDR3 nucleotides read TGTGCCAGCAGTGGATTTAACGGGAGAACAGATACGCAGTATTTT. It encodes CASSGFNGRTDTQYF.

This chain joins TRBV6-6 and TRBJ1-2; 8 bases agree with TRBD1. This CDR3 spans 13 amino acids. Germline CDR1 is MNHNY and CDR2 is SVGAGI (reference sequence). With 6 bases clipped from V and 6 bases from J, the junction kept 6 bases outside the gene matches. CDR3: CASSPQGGDGYTF. The CDR3 coding sequence is TGTGCCAGCAGCCCACAGGGGGGCGATGGCTACACCTTC.